The 14 T cell receptor beta chains below all came from one sample that was sequenced in a study of a mutant IDH1 vaccine in newly diagnosed glioma (dated by TCRdb to about 2021). According to the study, the label for this sample's time point signals: week 23, last vaccination. A 20-mer mutant IDH1 peptide at 300 micrograms in Montanide made up each vaccine dose, which was injected subcutaneously together with topical imiquimod. The method was the immunoSEQ multiplex PCR assay. Imported from immuneACCESS, the table was reduced by TCRdb to in-frame sequences with V and J called. These copies leave out some clones; in studies compared against another copy, an unresolved V gene accounts for under half, and the cause of the remainder is not known. The table for this sample lists around 30,000 clones; about 85% of them were counted only once. The ten largest clones take up around 8% of the sample. What these receptors recognize is not known.

The material sequenced was PBMCs, taken from a glioma patient whose treatment included an IDH1 peptide vaccine. The source is a woman between 18 and 29 years old with glioma.

The chain's CDR3 is CASSGRGTGELFF. CDR3 DNA sequence: TGCGCCAGCAGCGGGCGCGGTACCGGGGAGCTGTTTTTT. The rearrangement joins TRBV4-3 to TRBJ2-2; D call uncertain. This CDR3 region has 13 residues. The germline V gene encodes CDR1 LGHNA and CDR2 YSLEER. The V end lost 5 bases, the J end lost 5 bases, and 9 bases lay between the germline ends.

This clone is deemed medium-sized (0.01 to 0.1%). The chain uses TRBV19 and TRBJ2-7, with 7 positions matching TRBD2. The CDR3 contains 12 residues. V lost 4 bases and J lost 6; bases outside the gene matches: 3. Germline V gives CDR1 LNHDA, CDR2 SQIVND (reference sequence). This CDR3 is CASSRGGPEQYF. The CDR3 DNA reads TGTGCCAGTAGTAGGGGGGGACCCGAGCAGTACTTC.

The J gene is TRBJ2-3, the V gene TRBV6-1; TRBD2 aligns across 8 bases. J gave up 3 bases and V 2 bases, and 1 base lay outside the gene matches. The CDR3 contains 14 residues. Germline V gene data show CDR1 as MNHNS and CDR2 as SASEGT. The CDR3 DNA reads TGTGCCAGCAGTGAAAGCGGGAGTACAGATACGCAGTATTTT. Translated: CASSESGSTDTQYF.

V usage is TRBV6-6 and J usage is TRBJ1-3; no clear D gene. V was pared by 2 bases and J by 0 bases, with 11 bases between. Germline CDR1 reads MNHNY; CDR2 reads SVGAGI (reference sequence). The CDR3 runs to 16 residues. CDR3 sequence (DNA): TGTGCCAGCAGTTACGGGAGCCTCAGCTCTGGAAACACCATATATTTT. Translation: CASSYGSLSSGNTIYF.

DNA of the CDR3: TGTGCCAGCAGCTTAGTCGAGACCCAGTACTTC. Its translation is CASSLVETQYF. The chain links TRBV7-9 to TRBJ2-5, with no clear D. The germline V gene has CDR1 SEHNR and CDR2 FQNEAQ (reference sequence). The CDR3 has 11 residues. Between the trimmed V and J ends, which lost 1 base and 5 bases, there was a span of 2 bases.

The chain has TRBV28 and TRBJ1-2, with a possible D match to TRBD1 (6 bases). This CDR3 region has 13 residues. Germline values: CDR1 MDHEN, CDR2 SYDVKM. The ends were cut back, 4 bases at V and 1 base at J, with 7 bases in the middle. CDR3: CASSSDSNYGYTF. In nucleotides, the CDR3 is TGTGCCAGCAGTTCGGACAGTAACTATGGCTACACCTTC.

This clone is categorized as medium-sized (0.01 to 0.1%). V and J are TRBV2 and TRBJ2-7, with TRBD1 matching 8 bases. The CDR3 consists of 15 residues. V was pared by 3 bases and J by 6 bases, with 10 bases of the junction left unmatched. Germline CDR1 SNHLY, CDR2 FYNNEI. CDR3 nucleotides: TGTGCCAGCAGTGAGGGACAGGTAGCTCCTAGCGAGCAGTACTTC. Residues: CASSEGQVAPSEQYF.

In nucleotides, the CDR3 is TGTGCCAGCAGCGTCATGGGGACAAATCAAGAGACCCAGTACTTC. This codes for CASSVMGTNQETQYF. The chain has TRBV9 and TRBJ2-5; weak D call: TRBD1 (6 bases). Germline V gene sequence: CDR1 SGDLS, CDR2 YYNGEE. Trimming took 2 bases from V and 2 from J, leaving 13 bases between them. CDR3 length: 15 residues.

DNA of the CDR3: TGTGCCACAACTGAACCAGGGGTGTACGAGCAGTACTTC. The encoded protein is CATTEPGVYEQYF. The chain uses TRBV28 and TRBJ2-7; TRBD1 is a possible D gene (6 bases). V lost 10 bases and J 4 bases, leaving 17 bases between the germline ends. Germline loops: CDR1 MDHEN, CDR2 SYDVKM. The CDR3 is 13 amino acids.

This chain links TRBV4-2 with TRBJ1-5; tentative D call: TRBD1 (5 bases). The germline gives CDR1 LGHNA, CDR2 YNFKEQ. Trimming removed 0 bases from V and 1 base from J, with 13 bases in between. The CDR3 runs to 17 residues. The CDR3 loop is CASSQDPLRDSNQPQHF. The CDR3 coding sequence is TGTGCCAGCAGCCAAGATCCCCTCCGGGACAGCAATCAGCCCCAGCATTTT.

The chain joins TRBV6-1 to TRBJ1-2; no reliable D call. CDR3 length equals 14 residues. Trimming left V 0 bases short and J 8 bases short, with 13 bases between. CDR1 is MNHNS and CDR2 is SASEGT in the germline V gene. CDR3 residues: CASSEAYPGGGYTF. CDR3 sequence (DNA): TGTGCCAGCAGTGAAGCGTATCCGGGAGGCGGCTACACCTTC.

This chain links TRBV10-3 with TRBJ1-2; 7 bases map to TRBD1. The V gene end was trimmed by 2 bases and the J gene end by 2 bases; junction bases not matched to a gene: 2. Germline V gene data show CDR1 as ENHRY and CDR2 as SYGVKD. CDR3 length: 14 amino acids. CDR3: CAISEAGGNYGYTF. The CDR3 region has the DNA TGTGCCATCAGTGAGGCAGGGGGAAACTATGGCTACACCTTC.

V gene TRBV7-2 combines with J gene TRBJ1-3, with D maybe TRBD1 (6 bases). The CDR3 consists of 14 residues. With 5 bases removed from V and 2 bases from J, the gap between germline ends came to 10 bases. The germline V gene has CDR1 SGHTA and CDR2 FQGNSA. The CDR3 bases are TGTGCCAGCAGCGATAAGGGGGCTGGAAACACCATATATTTT. Protein: CASSDKGAGNTIYF.

This rearrangement joins TRBV19 to TRBJ1-2; 8 positions match TRBD1. There are 18 residues in the CDR3. J gave up 0 bases and V 5 bases, and 14 bases lay outside the gene matches. CDR1 LNHDA and CDR2 SQIVND come from the germline V gene (reference sequence). CDR3 amino acids: CASSPRETGATANYGYTF. CDR3 DNA sequence: TGTGCCAGTAGTCCACGCGAGACAGGGGCAACTGCTAACTATGGCTACACCTTC. Together with reference TRBV19 and TRBJ1-2, the CDR3 gives the full variable domain: DGGITQSPKYLFRKEGQNVTLSCEQNLNHDAMYWYRQDPGQGLRLIYYSQIVNDFQKGDIAEGYSVSREKKESFPLTVTSAQKNPTAFYLCASSPRETGATANYGYTFGSGTRLTVV.